Below are 13 T cell receptor beta chains sequenced from a single sample in a study of T cell changes during pregnancy in multiple sclerosis. Clones were read by immunoSEQ multiplex PCR, and TCRdb kept only the in-frame ones, dropping some. The sample lists around 50,000 clones; 93% were seen once. Sequencing was performed on CD8+ T cells from peripheral blood mononuclear cells, taken in the second trimester of pregnancy. These receptors were obtained from a female donor with multiple sclerosis, enrolled in a pregnancy study.

The CDR3 loop reads CASSSGRPDGYTF. The CDR3 region has the DNA TGTGCCAGCAGCTCAGGCAGGCCAGACGGCTACACCTTC. The rearrangement uses TRBV7-2 and TRBJ1-2; D is uncertain. This CDR3 has 13 residues. The V gene lost 4 bases and the J gene lost 8 bases, with 14 bases spanning the gap. Germline CDR1 is SGHTA and CDR2 is FQGNSA.

The genes are TRBV10-2 and TRBJ2-7; D not resolved. V was shortened by 0 bases and J by 5 bases, with 8 bases between the two germline ends. The CDR3 is 13 amino acids. Germline CDR1 is WSHSY and CDR2 is SAAADI. CDR3 nucleotides: TGCGCCAGCAGTGAGTCATTACTTAACGAGCAGTACTTC. The encoded protein is CASSESLLNEQYF.

This chain uses TRBV27 with TRBJ2-3; TRBD2 matches 7 bases. The CDR3 is made up of 14 amino acids. The junction had 9 bases not matched to a gene; V was cut back by 7 bases and J by 5 bases. Germline V CDR1 and CDR2: MNHEY, SMNVEV (reference sequence). CDR3 protein: CASMGRAGGDTQYF. CDR3 DNA sequence: TGTGCCAGCATGGGGAGGGCTGGGGGAGATACGCAGTATTTT.

The table lists this clone with a count of one. This chain connects TRBV6-6 to TRBJ2-5, with a tentative D call TRBD1 (6 bases). Trimming shortened V by 6 bases and J by 11 bases, and 19 bases separated the two germline ends. This CDR3 has 13 amino acids. The germline V gene encodes CDR1 MNHNY and CDR2 SVGAGI (reference sequence). The CDR3 sequence is CASRTGQPAEQYF. CDR3 nucleotide sequence: TGTGCCAGCAGAACCGGACAGCCCGCGGAGCAGTACTTC.

This sequence joins TRBV15 and TRBJ1-1; unclear D gene. The CDR3 is made up of 14 amino acids. Germline V gives CDR1 LNHNV, CDR2 YYDKDF (reference sequence). Trimming took 0 bases from V and 6 from J, leaving 11 bases between them. The CDR3: CATSRDQAAPEAFF. CDR3 nucleotide sequence: TGTGCCACCAGCAGAGATCAGGCAGCCCCTGAAGCTTTCTTT. Full variable domain (outside the CDR3, taken from reference TRBV15 and TRBJ1-1): DAMVIQNPRYQVTQFGKPVTLSCSQTLNHNVMYWYQQKSSQAPKLLFHYYDKDFNNEADTPDNFQSRRPNTSFCFLDIRSPGLGDTAMYLCATSRDQAAPEAFFGQGTRLTVV.

The V and J genes are TRBV7-9 and TRBJ1-1; a possible D gene is TRBD1 (6 bases). Trimming cost V 7 bases and J 0 bases, with 12 bases left between them. The CDR3 is made up of 14 amino acids. The germline V gene has CDR1 SEHNR and CDR2 FQNEAQ (reference sequence). The CDR3 loop reads CASTEGHLNTEAFF. The CDR3 coding sequence is TGTGCCAGCACCGAGGGACACCTGAACACTGAAGCTTTCTTT.

V gene TRBV19 combines with J gene TRBJ2-7, with D possibly TRBD1 on 6 matching bases. Germline assignment: CDR1 LNHDA and CDR2 SQIVND (reference sequence). The CDR3 is 15 residues long. The germline V and J ends were trimmed by 3 bases and 3 bases, with 15 bases remaining between them. Here the CDR3 reads CASSIGQGLGYEQYF. The CDR3 region has the DNA TGTGCCAGTAGTATTGGGCAGGGGCTAGGCTACGAGCAGTACTTC.

J is TRBJ2-5 and V is TRBV5-4; 8 nucleotides line up with TRBD2. This CDR3 comprises 17 residues. V was clipped by 2 bases and J by 2 bases; unmatched bases: 11. Per germline, CDR1 SGHNT and CDR2 YYREEE (reference sequence). CDR3 protein: CASSLYGAGGLQETQYF. The CDR3 DNA follows: TGTGCCAGCAGCTTATATGGGGCGGGGGGACTTCAAGAGACCCAGTACTTC.

This chain uses TRBV6-6 with TRBJ2-7; 11 nucleotides line up with TRBD2. This CDR3 comprises 16 residues. The germline gives CDR1 MNHNY, CDR2 SVGAGI (reference sequence). Trimming at V came to 0 bases and at J to 5 bases, leaving 6 bases not matched to a gene. The CDR3 spells CASSYSRLAGRNEQYF. In DNA, the CDR3 is TGTGCCAGCAGTTACTCGAGACTAGCGGGACGCAACGAGCAGTACTTC.

The V gene is TRBV12-5, the J gene TRBJ2-5, with 10 bases that match TRBD1. V lost 6 bases, J lost 1 base, and 5 bases stayed unmatched. Per the germline V gene, CDR1 is LGHNT and CDR2 is FRNRAP. The CDR3 spans 15 residues. The CDR3 DNA reads as TGTGCTAGTGGGGCCCGGGACAGGGGCCAAGAGACCCAGTACTTC. Amino acids: CASGARDRGQETQYF.

The V and J genes are TRBV14 and TRBJ2-7, with 11 bases identical to TRBD1. Germline loops: CDR1 SGHDN, CDR2 FVKESK. Trimming at V came to 4 bases and at J to 4 bases, leaving 12 bases not matched to a gene. CDR3 length: 17 residues. For the CDR3, the DNA is TGTGCCAGCAGCCTCCGCCCAGGACAGGGGGCCAGTTACGAGCAGTACTTC. Protein sequence: CASSLRPGQGASYEQYF.

The chain uses TRBV4-2 and TRBJ1-1, with a tentative D call TRBD1 (5 bases). CDR3 size: 13 residues. Between the trimmed V and J ends, which lost 1 base and 6 bases, there was a span of 9 bases. Germline lookup yields CDR1 LGHNA and CDR2 YNFKEQ. DNA for the CDR3: TGTGCCAGCAGCCAAGCTGGGGCCTCTGAAGCTTTCTTT. This sequence encodes CASSQAGASEAFF.

This rearrangement joins TRBV27 to TRBJ2-1, with D unresolved. V lost 1 base to trimming and J lost 3 bases, with 7 bases between them. This CDR3 region has 14 residues. CDR1 is MNHEY, CDR2 SMNVEV, per germline (reference sequence). The CDR3 loop reads CASSLFGDYNEQFF. Here the CDR3 DNA reads TGTGCCAGCAGTTTATTCGGTGACTACAATGAGCAGTTCTTC.